This TCR beta chain comes out of a study of technical replicates of blood from a few donors. Some clones are missing from TCRdb's copy, which holds only in-frame ones; the method was immunoSEQ multiplex PCR. The sample carries fewer than 90,000 clones, about 92% recorded once. The V gene's germline CDR1 is MGHRA and CDR2 YSYEKL. V shed 0 bases and J shed 3 bases, with 11 bases lying between them. The CDR3 runs 15 residues. V is TRBV4-1 and J is TRBJ1-1, with D possibly TRBD1 on 6 matching bases. The receptor was isolated from a human donor in good health. The source material was T cells isolated from PBMCs. CDR3 protein: CASSQDWGQYTEAFF. The CDR3, as DNA: TGCGCCAGCAGCCAAGATTGGGGGCAATACACTGAAGCTTTCTTT.